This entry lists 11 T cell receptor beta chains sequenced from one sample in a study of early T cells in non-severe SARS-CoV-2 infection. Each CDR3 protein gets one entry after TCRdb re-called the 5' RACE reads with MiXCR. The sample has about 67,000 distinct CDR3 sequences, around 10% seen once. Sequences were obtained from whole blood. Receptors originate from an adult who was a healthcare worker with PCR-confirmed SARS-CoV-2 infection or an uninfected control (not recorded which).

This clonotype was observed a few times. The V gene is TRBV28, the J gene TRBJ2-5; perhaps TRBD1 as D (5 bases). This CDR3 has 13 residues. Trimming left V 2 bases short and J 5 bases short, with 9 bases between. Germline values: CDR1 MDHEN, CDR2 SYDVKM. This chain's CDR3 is CASSLRNRETQYF. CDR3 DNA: TGTGCCAGCAGTTTAAGAAACAGGGAGACCCAGTACTTC. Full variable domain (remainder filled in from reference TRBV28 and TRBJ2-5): DVKVTQSSRYLVKRTGEKVFLECVQDMDHENMFWYRQDPGLGLRLIYFSYDVKMKEKGDIPEGYSVSREKKERFSLILESASTNQTSMYLCASSLRNRETQYFGPGTRLLVL.

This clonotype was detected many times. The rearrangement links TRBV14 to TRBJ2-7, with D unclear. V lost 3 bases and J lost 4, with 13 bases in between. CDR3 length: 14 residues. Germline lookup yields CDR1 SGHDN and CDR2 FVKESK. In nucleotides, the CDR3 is TGTGCCAGCAGCCAGATGAACAGAGAATACGAGCAGTACTTC. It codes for CASSQMNREYEQYF.

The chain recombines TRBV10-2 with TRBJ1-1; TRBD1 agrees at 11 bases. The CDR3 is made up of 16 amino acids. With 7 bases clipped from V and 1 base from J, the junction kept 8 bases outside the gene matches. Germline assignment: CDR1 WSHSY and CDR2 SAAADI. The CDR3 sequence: CASKQTGTGGNTEAFF. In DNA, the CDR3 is TGCGCCAGCAAGCAGACCGGGACAGGGGGGAACACTGAAGCTTTCTTT.

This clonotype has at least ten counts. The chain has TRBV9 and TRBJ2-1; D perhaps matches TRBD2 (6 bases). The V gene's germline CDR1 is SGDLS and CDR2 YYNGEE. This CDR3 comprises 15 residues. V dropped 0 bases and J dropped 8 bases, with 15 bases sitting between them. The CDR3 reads CASSVDGGKDDEQFF. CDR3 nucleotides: TGTGCCAGCAGCGTAGATGGCGGGAAAGACGATGAGCAGTTCTTC.

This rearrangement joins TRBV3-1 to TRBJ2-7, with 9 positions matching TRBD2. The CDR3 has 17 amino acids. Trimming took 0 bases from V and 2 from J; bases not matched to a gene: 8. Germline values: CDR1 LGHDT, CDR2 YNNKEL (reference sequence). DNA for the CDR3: TGTGCCAGCAGCCAAGATAACCCTAGCGGGACTACCTACGAGCAGTACTTC. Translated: CASSQDNPSGTTYEQYF.

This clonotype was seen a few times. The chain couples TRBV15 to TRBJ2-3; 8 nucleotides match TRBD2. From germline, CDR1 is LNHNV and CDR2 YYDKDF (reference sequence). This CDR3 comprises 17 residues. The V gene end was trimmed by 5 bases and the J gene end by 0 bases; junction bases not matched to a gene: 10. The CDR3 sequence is CATSPRPLAGSTDTQYF. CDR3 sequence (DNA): TGTGCCACCAGCCCCCGCCCCCTAGCGGGTAGCACAGATACGCAGTATTTT.

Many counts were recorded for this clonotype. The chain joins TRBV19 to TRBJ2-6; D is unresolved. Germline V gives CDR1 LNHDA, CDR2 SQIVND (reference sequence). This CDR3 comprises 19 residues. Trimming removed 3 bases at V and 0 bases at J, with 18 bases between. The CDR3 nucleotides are TGTGCCAGTAGTATTGGCGGCCAACCCTTACACTCTGGGGCCAACGTCCTGACTTTC. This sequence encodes CASSIGGQPLHSGANVLTF.

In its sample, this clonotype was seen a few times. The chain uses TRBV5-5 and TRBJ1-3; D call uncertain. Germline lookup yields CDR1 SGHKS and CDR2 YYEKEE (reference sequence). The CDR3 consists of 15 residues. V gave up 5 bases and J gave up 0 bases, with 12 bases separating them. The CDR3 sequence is CASSMRGDSGNTIYF. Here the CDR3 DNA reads TGTGCCAGCAGTATGCGTGGAGACTCTGGAAACACCATATATTTT.

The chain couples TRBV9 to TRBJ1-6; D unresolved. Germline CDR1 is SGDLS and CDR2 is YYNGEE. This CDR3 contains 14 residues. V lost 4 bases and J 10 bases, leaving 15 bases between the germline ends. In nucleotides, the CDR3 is TGTGCCAGCAGCCCGACGCGGAGCGGCTCACCCCTCCACTTT. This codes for CASSPTRSGSPLHF.

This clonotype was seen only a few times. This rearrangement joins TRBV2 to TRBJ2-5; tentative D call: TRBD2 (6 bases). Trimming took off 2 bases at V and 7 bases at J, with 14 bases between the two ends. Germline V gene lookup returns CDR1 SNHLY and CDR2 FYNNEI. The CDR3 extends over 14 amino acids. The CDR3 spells CASSERGTPVTQYF. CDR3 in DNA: TGTGCCAGCAGTGAAAGAGGGACTCCGGTGACCCAGTACTTC.

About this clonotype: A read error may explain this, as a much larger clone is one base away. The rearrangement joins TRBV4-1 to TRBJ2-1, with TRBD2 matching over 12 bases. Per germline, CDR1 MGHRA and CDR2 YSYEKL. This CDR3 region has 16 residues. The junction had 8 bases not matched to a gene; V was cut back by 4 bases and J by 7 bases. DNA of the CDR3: TGCGCCAGCAGCCCCTGCCTGCTAGCGGGAGGGAATGAGCAGTTCTTC. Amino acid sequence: CASSPCLLAGGNEQFF.